This T cell receptor beta chain derives from a study of blood T cell repertoires in COVID-19. As for the study in general: From the United States, Italy and Spain came samples of acute and convalescent COVID-19.

In the authors' workflow: Reference gene primer amplification gave estimated nucleated cell counts. Profiling relied on immunoSEQ multiplex PCR, and the TCRdb table lists in-frame clones only, not all of them. The DNA gave D and trimming, while V, J and clone size come from that table. The sample consists of 150,000 to 200,000 clones, approximately 83% of them appearing once. This CDR3 spans 15 amino acids. Deletions cut 1 base from V and 5 bases from J, with 11 bases between. The germline gives CDR1 SGHTA, CDR2 FQGNSA. The sequenced material came from peripheral blood. This chain joins TRBV7-2 and TRBJ2-2; D unclear. The sequence came from a human donor in a cohort sampled during active COVID-19. As DNA, the CDR3 is TGTGCCAGCAGCTTAGGTCAAACGAGGACCGGGGAGCTGTTTTTT. This sequence encodes CASSLGQTRTGELFF.